The 15 T cell receptor beta chains reported below all come from one sample, sequenced in a study of blood T cell repertoires in COVID-19. The protocol was immunoSEQ multiplex PCR, while the TCRdb copy is restricted to in-frame clones and leaves out a portion. Altogether a few hundred thousand clones are present, roughly 83% being singletons, with the ten largest covering roughly 1.6%. The sample was peripheral blood. Receptor source: a woman between 50 and 59 years old with acute or convalescent COVID-19.

The chain couples TRBV11-1 to TRBJ1-1; D gene uncertain. CDR1 is SGHAT, CDR2 FQDESV, per germline (reference sequence). The V and J ends lost 1 base and 3 bases respectively, with 15 bases between them. The CDR3 is made up of 16 amino acids. This CDR3 reads CASSLGEGAMDTEAFF. CDR3 in DNA: TGTGCCAGCAGCTTAGGAGAGGGCGCCATGGACACTGAAGCTTTCTTT. The full variable domain, in which reference TRBV11-1 and TRBJ1-1 provide the parts outside the CDR3, is EAEVAQSPRYKITEKSQAVAFWCDPISGHATLYWYRQILGQGPELLVQFQDESVVDDSQLPKDRFSAERLKGVDSTLKIQPAELGDSAMYLCASSLGEGAMDTEAFFGQGTRLTVV.

The rearrangement links TRBV9 to TRBJ2-3; 7 positions match TRBD2. This CDR3 region has 17 residues. From germline, CDR1 is SGDLS and CDR2 YYNGEE. J was trimmed by 0 bases and V by 2 bases; bases with no gene match: 9. The CDR3 DNA sequence: TGTGCCAGCAGCGTCCCCCTAGCGGACCCTAGCACAGATACGCAGTATTTT. Amino acid sequence: CASSVPLADPSTDTQYF.

The CDR3 region has the DNA TGTGCCAGCAGTTGGCAGCGGGAGTGGTCCTACAATGAGCAGTTCTTC. This sequence encodes CASSWQREWSYNEQFF. The chain employs TRBV27 and TRBJ2-1; 8 bases fit TRBD2. J gave up 1 base and V 4 bases, and 6 bases lay outside the gene matches. There are 16 residues in the CDR3. The V gene's germline CDR1 is MNHEY and CDR2 SMNVEV (reference sequence).

The V gene is TRBV6-1, the J gene TRBJ1-1; 10 bases fit TRBD1. Germline lookup yields CDR1 MNHNS and CDR2 SASEGT. Germline trimming cut 2 bases from V and 8 bases from J; bases unmatched to any gene: 2. The CDR3 spans 13 residues. Written as DNA, the CDR3 is TGTGCCAGCAGTGAATGGGACAGGGGAGAAGCTTTCTTT. It specifies CASSEWDRGEAFF.

In this sample, this clone turned up once. The CDR3 is CASSKTGTNTGELFF. CDR3 in DNA: TGTGCCAGTAGTAAAACCGGGACAAACACCGGGGAGCTGTTTTTT. This sequence joins TRBV19 and TRBJ2-2, with a possible D match to TRBD1 (6 bases). The CDR3 covers 15 residues. V shed 4 bases and J shed 2 bases, with 11 bases lying between them. The germline V gene encodes CDR1 LNHDA and CDR2 SQIVND (reference sequence).

The J gene is TRBJ2-7, the V gene TRBV5-6; D might be TRBD2 (5 bases). This CDR3 region has 14 residues. V shed 2 bases and J shed 7 bases, with 16 bases lying between them. The V gene's germline CDR1 is SGHDT and CDR2 YYEEEE. CDR3 DNA sequence: TGTGCCAGCAGCTTTGGCCCTCCTCGGGGAGAGCAGTACTTC. Its protein is CASSFGPPRGEQYF.

The rearrangement uses TRBV27 and TRBJ1-6; D gene ambiguous. The CDR3 runs 12 residues. The germline V and J ends were trimmed by 6 bases and 10 bases, with 10 bases remaining between them. Per the germline V gene, CDR1 is MNHEY and CDR2 is SMNVEV (reference sequence). Here the CDR3 reads CASRMGSSPLHF. CDR3 DNA sequence: TGTGCCAGCAGGATGGGGAGCTCACCCCTCCACTTT.

J is TRBJ1-1 and V is TRBV9; 10 nucleotides align to TRBD1. Germline V gene sequence: CDR1 SGDLS, CDR2 YYNGEE. V was pared by 3 bases and J by 2 bases, with 10 bases of the junction left unmatched. This CDR3 contains 17 residues. The CDR3 nucleotides read TGTGCCAGCAGCGATCCGGGACAGGGGTTTGTAAACACTGAAGCTTTCTTT. Its protein product is CASSDPGQGFVNTEAFF. Combining the CDR3 with reference TRBV9 and TRBJ1-1 gives the whole variable domain DSGVTQTPKHLITATGQRVTLRCSPRSGDLSVYWYQQSLDQGLQFLIQYYNGEERAKGNILERFSAQQFPDLHSELNLSSLELGDSALYFCASSDPGQGFVNTEAFFGQGTRLTVV.

CDR3 bases: TGTGCCAGCAGCCCCACGTCAGCGGGTAGCTCCTACAATGAGCAGTTCTTC. It encodes CASSPTSAGSSYNEQFF. The chain couples TRBV7-8 to TRBJ2-1, with TRBD2 as a possible D gene (6 bases). The germline V gene has CDR1 SGHVS and CDR2 FQNEAQ. The V gene lost 5 bases and the J gene lost 0 bases, with 17 bases spanning the gap. This CDR3 contains 17 residues. Filled out from reference TRBV7-8 and TRBJ2-1, the complete variable domain reads GAGVSQSPRYKVAKRGQDVALRCDPISGHVSLFWYQQALGQGPEFLTYFQNEAQLDKSGLPSDRFFAERPEGSVSTLKIQRTQQEDSAVYLCASSPTSAGSSYNEQFFGPGTRLTVL.

V and J are TRBV2 and TRBJ2-5; 13 bases are shared with TRBD2. The CDR3 is 14 amino acids. Germline values: CDR1 SNHLY, CDR2 FYNNEI. V lost 6 bases and J lost 4; bases outside the gene matches: 2. The CDR3 loop reads CASRGLAGVETQYF. The CDR3 region has the DNA TGTGCCAGCAGAGGACTAGCGGGAGTAGAGACCCAGTACTTC.

This clone occurred once. The chain recombines TRBV18 with TRBJ1-5; tentatively, D is TRBD1 (5 bases). The CDR3 loop spans 14 amino acids. Between the trimmed V and J ends, which lost 0 bases and 4 bases, there was a span of 7 bases. Germline loops: CDR1 KGHSH, CDR2 LQKENI. The CDR3 is CASSPPGGNQPQHF. In DNA form, the CDR3 reads TGTGCCAGCTCACCACCGGGGGGTAATCAGCCCCAGCATTTT.

The chain employs TRBV5-4 and TRBJ2-5, with 11 bases lining up with TRBD2. Germline CDR1 and CDR2: SGHNT and YYREEE (reference sequence). Trimming cost V 2 bases and J 2 bases; bases outside gene matches: 2. The CDR3 spans 15 residues. The CDR3 region has the DNA TGTGCCAGCAGCTTTAGCGGGAGGGGACAAGAGACCCAGTACTTC. It yields the protein CASSFSGRGQETQYF.

V and J are TRBV4-3 and TRBJ2-7; tentative D call: TRBD1 (6 bases). This CDR3 has 15 residues. Germline values: CDR1 LGHNA, CDR2 YSLEER. The germline V and J ends were trimmed by 1 base and 0 bases, with 10 bases remaining between them. This CDR3 is CASSQGTDSSYEQYF. The CDR3 coding sequence is TGCGCCAGCAGCCAAGGGACAGACAGCTCCTACGAGCAGTACTTC.

The rearrangement links TRBV7-2 to TRBJ2-3; 7 bases map to TRBD2. V lost 3 bases, J lost 1 base, and 7 bases stayed unmatched. Per the germline V gene, CDR1 is SGHTA and CDR2 is FQGNSA. CDR3 length: 16 amino acids. The CDR3, as DNA: TGTGCCAGCAGCTTTAGACTAGCACATGGCACAGATACGCAGTATTTT. Protein sequence: CASSFRLAHGTDTQYF.

The V gene is TRBV30, the J gene TRBJ2-1; D may be TRBD2 (6 bases). The length of the CDR3 is 12 residues. Germline values: CDR1 GTSNPN, CDR2 SVGIG (reference sequence). V lost 1 base and J 6 bases, leaving 7 bases between the germline ends. The CDR3 spells CAWSATSNEQFF. CDR3 coding DNA: TGTGCCTGGAGTGCGACTAGCAATGAGCAGTTCTTC.